Here is one T cell receptor (beta chain) with its context. Its antigen is unidentified. The PCR made use of 60 Vbeta and 13 Jbeta primers. The table came from immunoSEQ multiplex PCR; TCRdb's copy has only in-frame clones and leaves some out. The sample comprises approximately 120,000 clones, roughly three quarters of which are singletons, and approximately 1% rests with the top ten. The source of the sample is a study of cytomegalovirus exposure and HLA in healthy donors. Overall study results and limits: Being indistinguishable, some V segments were excluded, TRBV6-2 and TRBV6-3 among them.

CDR3 length: 12 residues. Germline-derived CDR1 and CDR2 are MNHEY and SVGAGI. V lost 10 bases and J lost 2, with 11 bases in between. This chain links TRBV6-5 with TRBJ1-1, with D possibly being TRBD1 (5 bases). Sequenced: PBMCs. The sequence was collected from a woman aged 25 to 39 in good health and CMV-seronegative. In nucleotides, the CDR3 is TGTGCCACCCAGGGTTACAACACTGAAGCTTTCTTT. Encoded protein: CATQGYNTEAFF.